This T cell receptor beta chain was profiled in a study of blood T cell repertoires in COVID-19. For the study at large: Sources were T cells, B-cell-depleted T cells, or PBMCs; the material itself was cDNA or gDNA.

Germline assignment: CDR1 WNHNN and CDR2 SYGVQD (reference sequence). The V gene end was trimmed by 3 bases and the J gene end by 3 bases; junction bases not matched to a gene: 8. The CDR3 extends over 16 amino acids. TCRdb's copy holds only in-frame clones and misses some; the assay was immunoSEQ multiplex PCR. Among 75,000 to 95,000 clones listed, 60% to 85% were seen once. This TCR came from a woman of 80 years or more with active or convalescent COVID-19. The rearrangement links TRBV10-1 to TRBJ2-1; 7 positions match TRBD1. Sequenced: peripheral blood. The CDR3 sequence: CASSDPNRGGYNEQFF. CDR3 DNA: TGCGCCAGCAGTGACCCTAACAGGGGCGGCTACAATGAGCAGTTCTTC.